The next 20 T cell receptor beta chains were all read from a single sample in a study of beta chain features in type 1 diabetes. Study outcomes and limitations: For Type 1 diabetes patients, all four CD4+ subsets carried TCRB CDR3s that were moderately but significantly shorter.

Their recognized antigens are unknown. Expressed TCRB transcripts were sequenced because the isolated RNA had all been reverse transcribed beforehand. TCRdb's copy holds only in-frame clones and misses some; the assay was immunoSEQ multiplex PCR. The sample shows 250,000 or so clones, 11% to 15% of them seen only once. The sample taken for sequencing was naive CD4+ T cells from blood. Every receptor here comes from a man aged 25-45 years with type 1 diabetes.

The chain employs TRBV30 and TRBJ1-4; 7 nucleotides agree with TRBD1. The CDR3 consists of 14 residues. Germline V gene data show CDR1 as GTSNPN and CDR2 as SVGIG (reference sequence). J was trimmed by 7 bases and V by 4 bases; bases with no gene match: 9. CDR3 in DNA: TGTGCCTGGACCGGGGACAGCCTCGGTGAAAAACTGTTTTTT. It encodes CAWTGDSLGEKLFF.

V and J are TRBV14 and TRBJ2-5; TRBD1 matches at 10 bases. V shed 5 bases, J shed 5 bases, and the junction held 8 bases outside the gene matches. CDR1 is SGHDN and CDR2 is FVKESK in the germline V gene. The CDR3 is 15 residues long. The CDR3 DNA reads as TGTGCCAGCAGCGGGACGGGACAGGGGTTGGAGACCCAGTACTTC. Translation gives CASSGTGQGLETQYF. The full variable domain, its missing parts supplied by reference TRBV14 and TRBJ2-5, is EAGVTQFPSHSVIEKGQTVTLRCDPISGHDNLYWYRRVMGKEIKFLLHFVKESKQDESGMPNNRFLAERTGGTYSTLKVQPAELEDSGVYFCASSGTGQGLETQYFGPGTRLLVL.

In its sample, this clone was seen a few times. This chain uses TRBV15 with TRBJ2-2; D remains unclear. Germline V gives CDR1 LNHNV, CDR2 YYDKDF (reference sequence). The CDR3 contains 14 residues. The V end was cut by 3 bases, the J end by 5 bases, with 10 bases between. The CDR3 reads CATSSGFVTGELFF. CDR3 coding DNA: TGTGCCACCAGCAGCGGTTTTGTGACCGGGGAGCTGTTTTTT.

This clone was counted between two and nine times. The CDR3 sequence is CASSPRAPPSGGGNEQFF. CDR3 nucleotides: TGTGCCAGCAGCCCAAGGGCCCCTCCTAGCGGGGGGGGGAATGAGCAGTTCTTC. V usage is TRBV5-4 and J usage is TRBJ2-1; 12 nucleotides align to TRBD2. Per the germline V gene, CDR1 is SGHNT and CDR2 is YYREEE (reference sequence). J lost 7 bases, V lost 4 bases, and 15 bases had no gene match. The CDR3 is made up of 18 amino acids.

The rearrangement links TRBV6-6 to TRBJ2-2; 13 bases match TRBD2. The length of the CDR3 is 15 residues. Looked up from germline, CDR1 is MNHNY and CDR2 is SVGAGI (reference sequence). The V and J ends lost 7 bases and 6 bases, in that order; junction bases with no gene match: 5. The CDR3 DNA is TGTGCCAGCAACCGGGGACTAGCGGGATCCGGGGAGCTGTTTTTT. Its translation: CASNRGLAGSGELFF.

This clone has only a few counts. This sequence joins TRBV30 and TRBJ2-2, with D perhaps matching TRBD1 (6 bases). CDR1 is GTSNPN, CDR2 SVGIG, per germline (reference sequence). Deletions cut 4 bases from V and 1 base from J, with 10 bases between. This CDR3 has 14 amino acids. CDR3 in amino acids: CAWKGTLNTGELFF. The CDR3 nucleotides are TGTGCCTGGAAAGGGACACTGAACACCGGGGAGCTGTTTTTT.

A few counts support this clone. The CDR3 reads CASSVATGGWETQYF. The CDR3 DNA reads TGTGCCAGCAGCGTGGCCACAGGGGGATGGGAGACCCAGTACTTC. This sequence joins TRBV9 and TRBJ2-5, with 8 bases fitting TRBD1. The CDR3 is made up of 15 amino acids. CDR1 SGDLS and CDR2 YYNGEE come from the germline V gene. V was clipped by 2 bases and J by 5 bases; unmatched bases: 8.

This clone was detected a few times. This chain uses TRBV10-3 with TRBJ1-2; D might be TRBD1 (5 bases). Per the germline V gene, CDR1 is ENHRY and CDR2 is SYGVKD. The CDR3 totals 14 residues. V was cut by 2 bases and J by 4 bases, with 11 bases left in between. The CDR3 nucleotides read TGTGCCATCAGTGAGGGCACGACAGTCTATGGCTACACCTTC. Encoded protein: CAISEGTTVYGYTF.

V usage is TRBV7-2 and J usage is TRBJ2-1; 11 bases match TRBD2. The CDR3 consists of 15 residues. V gave up 5 bases and J gave up 8 bases; unmatched junction bases: 8. The V gene's germline CDR1 is SGHTA and CDR2 FQGNSA. This CDR3 reads CASSLPLAGEDEQFF. Written as DNA, the CDR3 is TGTGCCAGCAGCCTCCCACTAGCGGGAGAGGATGAGCAGTTCTTC.

This clone has only a few counts. J is TRBJ1-3 and V is TRBV30; the D gene is possibly TRBD1 (5 bases). This CDR3 has 17 residues. The germline V gene encodes CDR1 GTSNPN and CDR2 SVGIG (reference sequence). The germline V and J ends were trimmed by 2 bases and 2 bases, with 19 bases remaining between them. The CDR3 region has the DNA TGTGCCTGGAGTCCTGGACACCAAGGTACAGCTGGAAACACCATATATTTT. It is translated as CAWSPGHQGTAGNTIYF.

This clone was counted a single time. The V gene is TRBV6-1, the J gene TRBJ2-7, with 10 bases aligning to TRBD2. Trimming took 2 bases from V and 2 from J; bases not matched to a gene: 3. CDR1 MNHNS and CDR2 SASEGT come from the germline V gene. The CDR3 length is 15 residues. CDR3 nucleotides: TGTGCCAGCAGTGAACCGGGACTAGCGACCTACGAGCAGTACTTC. This encodes CASSEPGLATYEQYF.

This clone came up a few times. The V gene is TRBV5-6, the J gene TRBJ2-7, with TRBD1 matching over 8 bases. There are 15 residues in the CDR3. Trimming removed 4 bases from V and 4 bases from J; junction bases left unmatched: 10. Germline CDR1 reads SGHDT; CDR2 reads YYEEEE. This chain's CDR3 is CASSHPGTGIYEQYF. The DNA of the CDR3 is TGTGCCAGCAGCCATCCCGGGACAGGTATTTACGAGCAGTACTTC.

This clone has more than one count but fewer than ten. V is TRBV11-2 and J is TRBJ2-1; D is perhaps TRBD2 (5 bases). Deletions cut 7 bases from V and 1 base from J, with 11 bases between. Per the germline V gene, CDR1 is SGHAT and CDR2 is FQNNGV. The CDR3 has 14 residues. The CDR3 loop is CASTSRGSYNEQFF. CDR3 nucleotides: TGTGCCAGCACGAGTCGGGGATCCTACAATGAGCAGTTCTTC.

The chain recombines TRBV5-6 with TRBJ1-1; D is undetermined. V was clipped by 2 bases and J by 1 base, with 6 bases between them. The CDR3 runs 13 residues. Germline values: CDR1 SGHDT, CDR2 YYEEEE. CDR3 bases: TGTGCCAGCAGCTTACAGAGGAACACTGAAGCTTTCTTT. Its protein product is CASSLQRNTEAFF.

The genes are TRBV9 and TRBJ1-2; no clear D. The CDR3 loop spans 14 amino acids. CDR1 is SGDLS and CDR2 is YYNGEE in the germline V gene. Trimming pared 3 bases from V and 7 bases from J, leaving 16 bases between. The CDR3 sequence is CASSEYGGIRGYTF. CDR3 bases: TGTGCCAGCAGCGAATACGGCGGGATACGTGGCTACACCTTC. Full variable domain (outside the CDR3, taken from reference TRBV9 and TRBJ1-2): DSGVTQTPKHLITATGQRVTLRCSPRSGDLSVYWYQQSLDQGLQFLIQYYNGEERAKGNILERFSAQQFPDLHSELNLSSLELGDSALYFCASSEYGGIRGYTFGSGTRLTVV.

This clone was observed a handful of times. J is TRBJ2-1 and V is TRBV29-1, with 7 bases that match TRBD1. V was pared by 3 bases and J by 6 bases, with 8 bases of the junction left unmatched. CDR3 length: 14 amino acids. Germline V gene sequence: CDR1 SQVTM, CDR2 ANQGSEA. The CDR3 region has the DNA TGCAGCGTTGATCTGGGACAGATTTCCAATGAGCAGTTCTTC. Translating gives CSVDLGQISNEQFF.

This chain links TRBV30 with TRBJ2-5; 7 nucleotides agree with TRBD2. The CDR3 length is 13 residues. V was clipped by 1 base and J by 3 bases; unmatched bases: 2. Germline assignment: CDR1 GTSNPN and CDR2 SVGIG (reference sequence). The CDR3 coding sequence is TGTGCCTGGAGTGGGGGAGGGGAAGAGACCCAGTACTTC. As protein: CAWSGGGEETQYF.

This chain uses TRBV29-1 with TRBJ2-1, with D perhaps TRBD2 (6 bases). Trimming pared 1 base from V and 7 bases from J, leaving 17 bases between. The germline gives CDR1 SQVTM, CDR2 ANQGSEA. This CDR3 region has 15 residues. CDR3 in DNA: TGCAGCGTTGAAGGAGTGGAGGGGTCCCTGAATGAGCAGTTCTTC. Its translation is CSVEGVEGSLNEQFF.

The V gene is TRBV5-1, the J gene TRBJ2-7; 7 bases align to TRBD2. V lost 4 bases and J lost 2; bases outside the gene matches: 3. From germline, CDR1 is SGHRS and CDR2 YFSETQ. CDR3 size: 13 residues. The DNA for the CDR3 is TGCGCCAGCAGCCCGGGACTACCCTACGAGCAGTACTTC. Its translation is CASSPGLPYEQYF.

The sample holds a few counts of this clone. The CDR3 loop is CASSDVGREGYNEQFF. CDR3 sequence (DNA): TGTGCCAGCAGTGACGTTGGGCGGGAGGGCTACAATGAGCAGTTCTTC. The chain carries TRBV6-4 and TRBJ2-1; 9 bases are a match to TRBD2. CDR3 size: 16 residues. V lost 2 bases and J lost 3; bases outside the gene matches: 5. Germline V lookup: CDR1 MRHNA, CDR2 SNTAGT.